This TCR beta chain was documented in a study of response to subunit inactivated influenza vaccine. One entry per CDR3 protein, called by TCRdb with MiXCR from the RT-PCR reads. The table lists about 540,000 distinct CDR3 sequences, roughly 25% of them singletons. This CDR3 is built from 14 residues. Germline-derived CDR1 and CDR2 are SGHTA and FQGNSA. Trimming pared 5 bases from V and 3 bases from J, leaving 11 bases between. These data also formed part of another study, on T cells expressing NK-cell markers. That paper states: It was by 5'RACE template switching with UMIs that TCR beta cDNA was made.

The rearrangement joins TRBV7-2 to TRBJ1-3, with unresolved D. Sample: CD4+ T cells sorted from PBMCs, taken about 13 days after vaccination. This receptor was obtained from a man in his forties or fifties who received an inactivated influenza vaccine. The CDR3 loop is CASSPGLVGNTIYF. CDR3 nucleotides: TGTGCCAGCAGCCCCGGTCTGGTTGGAAACACCATATATTTT.